The sequence of this T cell receptor (beta chain) was determined in a study of blood T cell repertoires in COVID-19. Germline V CDR1 and CDR2: MNHEY, SVGAGI. CDR3 length: 14 residues. V lost 6 bases and J 4 bases, leaving 15 bases between the germline ends. This table comes from immunoSEQ multiplex PCR, and its TCRdb copy is limited to in-frame clones, with some not included. The data show more than 35,000 clones, with around 87% seen just once and roughly 21% held by the top ten. The chain joins TRBV6-5 to TRBJ2-5; tentative D call: TRBD1 (7 bases). The receptor's source is a man aged 60 to 75 with acute or convalescent COVID-19. The sequenced sample consisted of peripheral blood. The CDR3 DNA reads as TGTGCCAGCAGCGGGAACAGGGGAGGAGAGACCCAGTACTTC. This translates into CASSGNRGGETQYF.